The T cell receptor (beta chain) described here comes from a study of blood T cell repertoires in COVID-19. On the study more broadly: Samples came from the United States, Italy and Spain, spanning acute and convalescent COVID-19. Sources were T cells, B-cell-depleted T cells, or PBMCs; the material itself was cDNA or gDNA.

CDR1 is SGHAT, CDR2 FQNNGV, per germline. The CDR3 is 15 amino acids. Trimming stripped 7 bases from V and 3 bases from J, with 19 bases between. Per the original data handling: Amplification of reference gene primers was used by the study to estimate nucleated cell counts. Profiling relied on immunoSEQ multiplex PCR, and the TCRdb table lists in-frame clones only, not all of them. Clone size and V and J calls were adopted from that table, with D and trimming inferred from the DNA. The sample has 28,000 or so clones, more than 70% seen once. The specimen sequenced was peripheral blood. This chain uses TRBV11-2 with TRBJ2-7, with D maybe TRBD2 (5 bases). The TCR originated in a human donor in a cohort sampled during active COVID-19. In DNA form, the CDR3 reads TGTGCCAGCACCCAGATAGGGTTCGGGGACTACGAGCAGTACTTC. It codes for CASTQIGFGDYEQYF.